The next 21 T cell receptor beta chains were all read from a single sample in a study of cytomegalovirus exposure and HLA in healthy donors (dated by TCRdb to 2017 to 2019). Library preparation used the immunoSEQ multiplex PCR assay. The multiplex PCR relied on a mix of 60 forward primers for TCR Vbeta segments and 13 reverse primers for TCR Jbeta segments. TCRdb carries this immuneACCESS record with in-frame sequences only. Its versions omit some clonotypes, under half of them owing to an unresolved V gene in the studies checked, with the rest unexplained. The sample yields tens of thousands of clones; just under 80% were counted once. 8% to 9% of the sample lies in the top ten. Material for sequencing was PBMCs. These receptors were taken from a woman in her thirties or forties in good health and CMV-seropositive.

In its sample, this clone was seen a few times. V is TRBV18 and J is TRBJ1-1; 7 bases are a match to TRBD1. Losses at the gene ends were 3 bases for V and 2 bases for J; bases not matched to a gene: 3. CDR1 and CDR2 from the germline V gene are KGHSH and LQKENI. The CDR3 totals 14 residues. The CDR3 DNA follows: TGTGCCAGCTCACCGGACAGGACTAACACTGAAGCTTTCTTT. Protein: CASSPDRTNTEAFF.

V gene TRBV5-6 combines with J gene TRBJ2-3, with 14 bases fitting TRBD2. The V and J ends lost 3 bases and 6 bases, in that order; junction bases with no gene match: 6. The V gene's germline CDR1 is SGHDT and CDR2 YYEEEE. The CDR3 is 16 amino acids. The CDR3, as DNA: TGTGCCAGCAGCTCGACTAGCGGGGGGGCCAGGGATACGCAGTATTTT. Residues: CASSSTSGGARDTQYF. Full variable domain (rest looked up from reference TRBV5-6 and TRBJ2-3): DAGVTQSPTHLIKTRGQQVTLRCSPKSGHDTVSWYQQALGQGPQFIFQYYEEEERQRGNFPDRFSGHQFPNYSSELNVNALLLGDSALYLCASSSTSGGARDTQYFGPGTRLTVL.

The V and J genes are TRBV7-8 and TRBJ2-5, with D possibly TRBD2 on 5 matching bases. V dropped 1 base and J dropped 2 bases, with 8 bases sitting between them. CDR1 is SGHVS and CDR2 is FQNEAQ in the germline V gene. This CDR3 has 14 amino acids. The CDR3 reads CASSLGTGQETQYF. The CDR3, as DNA: TGTGCCAGCAGCTTAGGTACGGGACAAGAGACCCAGTACTTC.

This sequence joins TRBV6-6 and TRBJ1-5, with D tentatively TRBD1 (5 bases). Germline values: CDR1 MNHNY, CDR2 SVGAGI (reference sequence). The CDR3 consists of 15 residues. V was shortened by 1 base and J by 0 bases, with 7 bases between the two germline ends. CDR3 bases: TGTGCCAGCAGTTACTACACAGGTAGCAATCAGCCCCAGCATTTT. Translation: CASSYYTGSNQPQHF.

V gene TRBV9 combines with J gene TRBJ1-1; D might be TRBD1 (6 bases). CDR3 length: 14 residues. The ends were cut back, 4 bases at V and 4 bases at J, with 14 bases in the middle. CDR1 and CDR2 (germline): SGDLS, YYNGEE. The chain's CDR3 is CASSLTWTATEAFF. The CDR3 bases are TGTGCCAGCAGCCTCACATGGACAGCCACTGAAGCTTTCTTT.

The genes are TRBV6-5 and TRBJ2-7; 9 nucleotides match TRBD1. Trimming cost V 2 bases and J 5 bases; bases outside gene matches: 4. CDR1 and CDR2 (germline): MNHEY, SVGAGI. The CDR3 is made up of 14 amino acids. As DNA, the CDR3 is TGTGCCAGCAGTTACGACAGGGGGGGGCACGAGCAGTACTTC. It translates to CASSYDRGGHEQYF.

The V gene is TRBV19, the J gene TRBJ1-5; 9 nucleotides line up with TRBD1. Germline V gives CDR1 LNHDA, CDR2 SQIVND (reference sequence). The J segment lost 2 bases and the V segment lost 8 bases, leaving 10 bases of the junction unmatched. This CDR3 has 16 residues. CDR3 DNA: TGTGCCAGTGACGGGGACAGGGCTTGGGGCAATCAGCCCCAGCATTTT. Amino acids: CASDGDRAWGNQPQHF.

V and J are TRBV11-2 and TRBJ1-4; TRBD1 is a possible D gene (5 bases). In germline, CDR1 is SGHAT, CDR2 FQNNGV. This CDR3 has 15 residues. V was pared by 0 bases and J by 6 bases, with 11 bases between. The CDR3 nucleotides read TGTGCCAGCAGCTTAGATCGACAGTACCATGAAAAACTGTTTTTT. This sequence encodes CASSLDRQYHEKLFF. Full variable domain (missing parts from reference TRBV11-2 and TRBJ1-4): EAGVAQSPRYKIIEKRQSVAFWCNPISGHATLYWYQQILGQGPKLLIQFQNNGVVDDSQLPKDRFSAERLKGVDSTLKIQPAKLEDSAVYLCASSLDRQYHEKLFFGSGTQLSVL.

This clone was recorded once. V usage is TRBV30 and J usage is TRBJ1-4, with unresolved D. The germline V and J ends were trimmed by 5 bases and 0 bases, with 28 bases remaining between them. CDR1 and CDR2 (germline): GTSNPN, SVGIG (reference sequence). CDR3 length equals 20 residues. CDR3 amino acids: CAWVGLPGSPGGATNEKLFF. CDR3 DNA: TGTGCCTGGGTTGGACTCCCCGGGTCCCCGGGAGGCGCAACTAATGAAAAACTGTTTTTT.

The chain combines TRBV5-4 with TRBJ2-2; the D gene is possibly TRBD1 (7 bases). The CDR3 spans 15 residues. V lost 3 bases to trimming and J lost 5 bases, with 14 bases between them. Germline assignment: CDR1 SGHNT and CDR2 YYREEE (reference sequence). Written as DNA, the CDR3 is TGTGCCAGCAGCTGGGGCAGGGGGGATACCGGGGAGCTGTTTTTT. This encodes CASSWGRGDTGELFF.

The V gene is TRBV5-1, the J gene TRBJ1-1; 7 bases map to TRBD1. The CDR3 sequence is 14 residues long. V shed 4 bases and J 1 base; nucleotides not matched to a gene: 4. Germline V gives CDR1 SGHRS, CDR2 YFSETQ. CDR3 amino acids: CASSPSGGNTEAFF. CDR3 sequence (DNA): TGCGCCAGCAGCCCGTCAGGGGGGAACACTGAAGCTTTCTTT.

This clone was recorded only once. CDR3 residues: CASSPTGEGPQHF. CDR3 in DNA: TGTGCCAGCTCCCCTACGGGGGAAGGGCCCCAGCATTTT. The chain uses TRBV18 and TRBJ1-5, with D possibly TRBD1 on 5 matching bases. The length of the CDR3 is 13 residues. The germline V and J ends were trimmed by 6 bases and 9 bases, with 15 bases remaining between them. Germline lookup yields CDR1 KGHSH and CDR2 LQKENI.

This chain links TRBV5-1 with TRBJ2-7, with TRBD2 matching over 11 bases. The junction had 4 bases not matched to a gene; V was cut back by 3 bases and J by 2 bases. CDR1 is SGHRS, CDR2 YFSETQ, per germline. This CDR3 has 15 residues. The CDR3 spells CASSSVTSGAYEQYF. As DNA, the CDR3 is TGCGCCAGCAGCTCCGTGACTAGCGGGGCCTACGAGCAGTACTTC. The variable domain in full, completed from reference TRBV5-1 and TRBJ2-7, reads KAGVTQTPRYLIKTRGQQVTLSCSPISGHRSVSWYQQTPGQGLQFLFEYFSETQRNKGNFPGRFSGRQFSNSRSEMNVSTLELGDSALYLCASSSVTSGAYEQYFGPGTRLTVT.

This clone appeared a single time. CDR3 residues: CASNVGTGRNTIYF. The CDR3, as DNA: TGTGCCAGCAACGTCGGGACAGGCCGAAACACCATATATTTT. The chain joins TRBV28 to TRBJ1-3; 8 nucleotides match TRBD1. The V and J ends lost 7 bases and 5 bases, in that order; junction bases with no gene match: 7. The CDR3 extends over 14 amino acids. Germline CDR1 is MDHEN and CDR2 is SYDVKM.

This sequence joins TRBV5-1 and TRBJ1-1; D is ambiguous. Germline CDR1 is SGHRS and CDR2 is YFSETQ. The CDR3 is made up of 15 amino acids. Trimming took off 0 bases at V and 0 bases at J, with 9 bases between the two ends. This CDR3 is CASSLEYAMNTEAFF. As DNA, the CDR3 is TGCGCCAGCAGCTTGGAATACGCTATGAACACTGAAGCTTTCTTT.

This chain uses TRBV4-1 with TRBJ2-7, with 11 positions matching TRBD2. The length of the CDR3 is 16 residues. After removal of 3 bases from V and 9 bases from J, the junction contained 13 bases not matched to a gene. CDR1 MGHRA and CDR2 YSYEKL come from the germline V gene. The CDR3 sequence: CASSQVSGLAVPMQYF. DNA of the CDR3: TGCGCCAGCAGCCAGGTCTCGGGACTAGCGGTTCCGATGCAGTACTTC.

V usage is TRBV5-1 and J usage is TRBJ1-6; a weak D match, TRBD1 (6 bases). CDR3 length: 13 amino acids. Germline CDR1 SGHRS, CDR2 YFSETQ. Trimming stripped 0 bases from V and 8 bases from J, with 6 bases between. The CDR3, as DNA: TGCGCCAGCAGCTTGGGACAGGATTCACCCCTCCACTTT. Protein sequence: CASSLGQDSPLHF.

The chain couples TRBV19 to TRBJ2-2; maybe TRBD2 (6 bases). Germline CDR1 and CDR2: LNHDA and SQIVND (reference sequence). CDR3 length: 15 residues. The V and J ends lost 3 bases and 3 bases respectively, with 11 bases between them. CDR3 region: CASSMGGRDTGELFF. The CDR3, as DNA: TGTGCCAGTAGTATGGGGGGTAGGGACACCGGGGAGCTGTTTTTT.

The V call is TRBV2, the J call TRBJ1-5, with D perhaps TRBD1 (6 bases). Germline values: CDR1 SNHLY, CDR2 FYNNEI. The CDR3 has 15 residues. V lost 5 bases, J lost 0 bases, and 11 bases lay in between. CDR3 protein: CASSRDTASNQPQHF. CDR3 in DNA: TGTGCCAGCAGTCGGGACACGGCTAGCAATCAGCCCCAGCATTTT. The variable domain in full, completed from reference TRBV2 and TRBJ1-5, reads EPEVTQTPSHQVTQMGQEVILRCVPISNHLYFYWYRQILGQKVEFLVSFYNNEISEKSEIFDDQFSVERPDGSNFTLKIRSTKLEDSAMYFCASSRDTASNQPQHFGDGTRLSIL.

This clone was observed once. This chain links TRBV5-1 with TRBJ2-3; the match to TRBD2 covers 11 bases. Trimming removed 2 bases from V and 6 bases from J; junction bases left unmatched: 8. In germline, CDR1 is SGHRS, CDR2 YFSETQ. The CDR3 totals 16 residues. CDR3 nucleotides: TGCGCCAGCAGCTTTGACATAGCGGGGGGGCTGGATACGCAGTATTTT. Encoded protein: CASSFDIAGGLDTQYF.

This chain uses TRBV19 with TRBJ1-1; D is ambiguous. The CDR3 has 15 residues. V dropped 1 base and J dropped 1 base, with 10 bases sitting between them. Germline CDR1 LNHDA, CDR2 SQIVND (reference sequence). The CDR3: CASSIGGAWNTEAFF. The CDR3 bases are TGTGCCAGTAGTATAGGGGGAGCCTGGAACACTGAAGCTTTCTTT.